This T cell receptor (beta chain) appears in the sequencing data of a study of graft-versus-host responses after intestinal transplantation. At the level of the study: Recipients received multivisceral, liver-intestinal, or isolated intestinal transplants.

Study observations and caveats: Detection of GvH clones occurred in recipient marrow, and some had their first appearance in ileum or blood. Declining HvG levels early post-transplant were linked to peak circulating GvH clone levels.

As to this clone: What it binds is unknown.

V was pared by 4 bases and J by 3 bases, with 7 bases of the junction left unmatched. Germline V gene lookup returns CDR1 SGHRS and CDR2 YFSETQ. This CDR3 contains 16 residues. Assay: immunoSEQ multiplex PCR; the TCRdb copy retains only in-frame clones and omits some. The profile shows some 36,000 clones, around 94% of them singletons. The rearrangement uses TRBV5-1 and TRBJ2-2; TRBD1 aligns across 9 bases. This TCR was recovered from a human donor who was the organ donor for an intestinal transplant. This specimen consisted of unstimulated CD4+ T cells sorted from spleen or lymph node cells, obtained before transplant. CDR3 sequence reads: CASSVGQGLHTGELFF. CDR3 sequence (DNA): TGCGCCAGCAGCGTGGGACAGGGTCTACACACCGGGGAGCTGTTTTTT.